This TCR beta chain emerged from a study of blood T cell repertoires in COVID-19. Study details: Acute and convalescent COVID-19 specimens originated in the United States, Italy and Spain. PBMCs, B-cell-depleted T cells, or T cells were the source of the cDNA or gDNA that made up the material.

Participant-reported clinical history was the basis for cohort assignment. Germline V gives CDR1 MDHEN, CDR2 SYDVKM. Trimming pared 3 bases from V and 9 bases from J, leaving 20 bases between. The CDR3 totals 15 residues. Produced via immunoSEQ multiplex PCR; TCRdb's table is partial and in-frame only. The table has about 190,000 clones, roughly three quarters seen once; the top ten hold 17%. This clonotype was obtained from a woman in her forties or fifties with acute COVID-19. Input material: PBMCs or T cells enriched from blood (not recorded which). The V gene is TRBV28, the J gene TRBJ2-5; a weak D match, TRBD1 (6 bases). CDR3 nucleotide sequence: TGTGCCAGCAGTTTTAGGGGGTTAGGGAAAGGGTCCCAGTACTTC. Protein product: CASSFRGLGKGSQYF.